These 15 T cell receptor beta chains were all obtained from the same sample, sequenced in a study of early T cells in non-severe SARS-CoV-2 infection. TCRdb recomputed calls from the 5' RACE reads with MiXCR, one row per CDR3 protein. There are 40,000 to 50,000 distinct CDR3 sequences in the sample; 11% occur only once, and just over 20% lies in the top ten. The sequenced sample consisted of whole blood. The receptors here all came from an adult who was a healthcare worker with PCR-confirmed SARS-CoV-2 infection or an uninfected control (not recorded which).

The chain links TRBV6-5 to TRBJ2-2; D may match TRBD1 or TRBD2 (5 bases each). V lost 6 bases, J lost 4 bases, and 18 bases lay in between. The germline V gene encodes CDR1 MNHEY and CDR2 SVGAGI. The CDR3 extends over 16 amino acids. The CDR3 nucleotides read TGTGCCAGCAGAAAACCGGGACGGTCGAGCACCGGGGAGCTGTTTTTT. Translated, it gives CASRKPGRSSTGELFF.

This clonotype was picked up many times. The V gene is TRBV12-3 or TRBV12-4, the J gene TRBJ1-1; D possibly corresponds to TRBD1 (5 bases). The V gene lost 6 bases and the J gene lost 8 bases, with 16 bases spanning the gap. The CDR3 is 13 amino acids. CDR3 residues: CASSPDRVSEAFF. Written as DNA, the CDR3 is TGTGCCAGCAGCCCTGACAGAGTGTCAGAAGCTTTCTTT.

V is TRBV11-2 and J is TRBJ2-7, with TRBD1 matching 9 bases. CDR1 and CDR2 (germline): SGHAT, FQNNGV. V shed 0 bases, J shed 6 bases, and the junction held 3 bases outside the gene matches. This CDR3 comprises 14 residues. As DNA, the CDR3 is TGTGCCAGCAGCTTAGAGCCGGGACAGGGCGAGCAGTACTTC. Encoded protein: CASSLEPGQGEQYF.

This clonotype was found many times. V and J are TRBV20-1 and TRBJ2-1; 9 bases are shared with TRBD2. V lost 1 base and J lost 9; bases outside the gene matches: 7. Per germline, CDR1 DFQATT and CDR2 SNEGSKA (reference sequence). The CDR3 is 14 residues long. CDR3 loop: CSARVFSGSVEQFF. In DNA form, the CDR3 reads TGCAGTGCTAGAGTATTTAGCGGGAGTGTTGAGCAGTTCTTC.

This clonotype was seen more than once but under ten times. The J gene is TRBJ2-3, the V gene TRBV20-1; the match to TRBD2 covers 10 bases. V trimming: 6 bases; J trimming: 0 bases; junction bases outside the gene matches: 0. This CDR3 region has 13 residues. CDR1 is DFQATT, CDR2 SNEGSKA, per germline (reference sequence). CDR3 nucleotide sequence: TGCAGTGCAGCGGGGGGGAGCACAGATACGCAGTATTTT. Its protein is CSAAGGSTDTQYF.

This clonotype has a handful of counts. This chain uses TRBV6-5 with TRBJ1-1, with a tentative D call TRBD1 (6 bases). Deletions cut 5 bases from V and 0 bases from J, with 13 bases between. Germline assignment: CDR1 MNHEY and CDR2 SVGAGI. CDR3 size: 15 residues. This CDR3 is CASSRGGFMNTEAFF. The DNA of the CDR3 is TGTGCCAGCAGTAGGGGGGGTTTCATGAACACTGAAGCTTTCTTT.

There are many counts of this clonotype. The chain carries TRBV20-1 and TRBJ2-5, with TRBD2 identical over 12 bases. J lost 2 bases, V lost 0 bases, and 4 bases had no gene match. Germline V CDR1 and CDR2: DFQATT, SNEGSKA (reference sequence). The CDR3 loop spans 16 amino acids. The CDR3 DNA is TGCAGTGCTAGAGATCTAGCGGGAGGGGATCAAGAGACCCAGTACTTC. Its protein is CSARDLAGGDQETQYF.

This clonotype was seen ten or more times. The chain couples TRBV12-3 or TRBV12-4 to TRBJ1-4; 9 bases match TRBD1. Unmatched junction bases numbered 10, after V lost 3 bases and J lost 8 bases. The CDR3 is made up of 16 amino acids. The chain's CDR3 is CASSFRTGVSSEKLFF. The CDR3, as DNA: TGTGCCAGCAGTTTTCGGACAGGGGTTTCTTCGGAAAAACTGTTTTTT.

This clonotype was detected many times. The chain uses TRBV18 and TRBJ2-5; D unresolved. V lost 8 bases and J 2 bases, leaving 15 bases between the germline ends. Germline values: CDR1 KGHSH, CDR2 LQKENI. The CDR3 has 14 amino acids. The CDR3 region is CASQPARIQETQYF. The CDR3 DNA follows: TGTGCCAGCCAACCCGCCAGAATACAAGAGACCCAGTACTTC.

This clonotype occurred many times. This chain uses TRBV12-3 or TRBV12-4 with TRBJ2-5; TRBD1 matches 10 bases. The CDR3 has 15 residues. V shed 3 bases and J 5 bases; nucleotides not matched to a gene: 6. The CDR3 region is CASSFIGTGAETQYF. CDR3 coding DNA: TGTGCCAGCAGTTTCATCGGGACAGGGGCCGAGACCCAGTACTTC.

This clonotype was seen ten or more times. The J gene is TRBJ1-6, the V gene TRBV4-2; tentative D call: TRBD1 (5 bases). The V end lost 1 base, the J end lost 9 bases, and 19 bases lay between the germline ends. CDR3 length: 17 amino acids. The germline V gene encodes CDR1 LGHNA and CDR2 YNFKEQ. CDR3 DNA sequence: TGTGCCAGCAGCCAAGCTTCACACGGGACTGTACTTTCACCCCTCCACTTT. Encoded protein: CASSQASHGTVLSPLHF.

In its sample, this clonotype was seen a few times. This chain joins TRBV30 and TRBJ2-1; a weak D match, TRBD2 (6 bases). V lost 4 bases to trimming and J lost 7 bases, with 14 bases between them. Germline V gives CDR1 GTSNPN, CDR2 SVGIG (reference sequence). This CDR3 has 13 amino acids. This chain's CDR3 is CAWTYYGTNEQFF. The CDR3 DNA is TGTGCCTGGACTTACTATGGGACTAATGAGCAGTTCTTC.

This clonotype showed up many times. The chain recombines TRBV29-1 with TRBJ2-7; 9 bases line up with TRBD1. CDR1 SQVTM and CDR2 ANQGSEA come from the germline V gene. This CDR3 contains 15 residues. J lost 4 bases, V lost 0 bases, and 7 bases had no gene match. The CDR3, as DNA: TGCAGCGTTGAAGATCTGGGGACAGGGACGTACGAGCAGTACTTC. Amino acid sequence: CSVEDLGTGTYEQYF.

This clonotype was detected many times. DNA of the CDR3: TGTGCCAGCAGCTTGACAGATAATCAGCCCCAGCATTTT. Encoded protein: CASSLTDNQPQHF. The J gene is TRBJ1-5, the V gene TRBV7-8; weak D call: TRBD1 (5 bases). CDR1 is SGHVS, CDR2 FQNEAQ, per germline. The V gene lost 3 bases and the J gene lost 4 bases, with 7 bases spanning the gap. The length of the CDR3 is 13 residues.

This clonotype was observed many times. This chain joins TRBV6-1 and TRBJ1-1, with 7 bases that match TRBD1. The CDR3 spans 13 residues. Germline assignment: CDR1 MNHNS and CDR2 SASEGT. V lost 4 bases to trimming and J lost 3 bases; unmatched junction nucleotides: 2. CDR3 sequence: CASSAQGYTEAFF. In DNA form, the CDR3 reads TGTGCCAGCAGTGCACAGGGGTACACTGAAGCTTTCTTT.